This T cell receptor beta chain originates from a study of T-cell memory formation after mild COVID-19. Study-wide findings and caveats: Day 15 to 85 contracting clones showed balanced CD4/CD8; later expanders leaned CD4+. The authors left the SARS-CoV-2 specificity of second-wave clones peaking on day 37 unconfirmed. The pre-infection memory compartment contained some responding clones, suggesting cross-reactive memory joined.

Constant-segment primers were used for 5'RACE, and the resulting TCR alpha and TCR beta cDNA libraries carried sample barcodes and UMIs. In TCRdb, the 5' RACE reads were re-called with MiXCR into one record per CDR3 protein. The sample includes roughly 550,000 distinct CDR3 sequences, roughly 20% of them seen just once. CDR1 SGHRS and CDR2 YFSETQ come from the germline V gene. The V end lost 4 bases, the J end lost 9 bases, and 11 bases lay between the germline ends. CDR3 length equals 13 residues. Details on this clonotype: Its antigen remains unknown.

Specimen: PBMCs or a T cell subset sorted from them (not recorded which). The V gene is TRBV5-1, the J gene TRBJ1-6; no clear D gene. This sequence was found in an adult woman who had mild COVID-19 (a few samples of this study predate the infection). Cell type and time point are not known. CDR3 DNA: TGCGCCAGCAGCCACTCGGAAGGTTCACCCCTCCACTTT. Protein sequence: CASSHSEGSPLHF.